This entry features one T cell receptor (beta chain) sequence. Antigen: not known. Sequencing was performed with immunoSEQ multiplex PCR; in TCRdb, only in-frame clones are kept and a portion is missing. Here the sample spans some 4,000 clones, approximately 71% being singletons. This entry is derived from a study of high-grade serous ovarian cancer treatment subgroups. Notes on the study in general: Bulk tumor TCR sequencing gave no spatial information.

Tumor tissue was taken before any definitive surgery or chemotherapy was given. The CDR3 length is 16 residues. V was pared by 2 bases and J by 0 bases, with 10 bases between. Germline CDR1 LNHDA, CDR2 SQIVND (reference sequence). The receptor was derived from a human donor with high-grade serous ovarian cancer. This chain uses TRBV19 with TRBJ2-2; no reliable D call. Material for sequencing was tumor tissue. The CDR3 loop is CASSIRAIANTGELFF. The CDR3 nucleotides read TGTGCCAGTAGTATAAGGGCCATCGCGAACACCGGGGAGCTGTTTTTT.